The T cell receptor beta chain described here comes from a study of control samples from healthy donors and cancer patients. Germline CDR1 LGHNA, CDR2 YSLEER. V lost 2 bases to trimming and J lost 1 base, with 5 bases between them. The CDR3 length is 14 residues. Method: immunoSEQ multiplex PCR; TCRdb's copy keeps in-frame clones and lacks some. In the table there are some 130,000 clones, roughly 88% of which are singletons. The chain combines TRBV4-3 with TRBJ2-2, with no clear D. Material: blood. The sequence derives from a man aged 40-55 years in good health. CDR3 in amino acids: CASSQRQNTGELFF. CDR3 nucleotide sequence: TGCGCCAGCAGCCAACGACAGAACACCGGGGAGCTGTTTTTT.